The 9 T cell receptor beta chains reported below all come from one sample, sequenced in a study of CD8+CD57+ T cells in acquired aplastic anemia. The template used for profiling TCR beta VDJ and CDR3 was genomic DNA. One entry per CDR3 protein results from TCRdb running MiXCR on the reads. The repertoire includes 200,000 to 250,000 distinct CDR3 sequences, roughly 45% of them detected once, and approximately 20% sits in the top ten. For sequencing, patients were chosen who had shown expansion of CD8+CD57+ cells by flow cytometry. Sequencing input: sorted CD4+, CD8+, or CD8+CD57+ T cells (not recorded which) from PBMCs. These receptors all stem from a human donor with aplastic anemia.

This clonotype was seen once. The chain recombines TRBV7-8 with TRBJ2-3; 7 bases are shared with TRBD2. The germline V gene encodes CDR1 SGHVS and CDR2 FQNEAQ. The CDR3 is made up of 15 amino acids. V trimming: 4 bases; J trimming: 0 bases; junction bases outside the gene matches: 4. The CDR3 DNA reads TGTGCCAGCAGCTGGAGCGGGGCAAGCACAGATACGCAGTATTTT. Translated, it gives CASSWSGASTDTQYF.

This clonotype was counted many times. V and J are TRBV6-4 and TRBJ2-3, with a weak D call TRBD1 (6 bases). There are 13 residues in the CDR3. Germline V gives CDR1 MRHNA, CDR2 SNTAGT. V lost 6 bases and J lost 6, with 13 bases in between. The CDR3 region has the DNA TGTGCCAGCAGCCGGGACATCCGGGATACGCAGTATTTT. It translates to CASSRDIRDTQYF.

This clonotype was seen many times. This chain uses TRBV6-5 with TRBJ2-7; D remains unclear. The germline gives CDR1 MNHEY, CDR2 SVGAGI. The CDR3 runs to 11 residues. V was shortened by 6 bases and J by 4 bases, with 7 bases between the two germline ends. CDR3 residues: CASRGLYEQYF. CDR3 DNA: TGTGCCAGCAGAGGATTGTACGAGCAGTACTTC.

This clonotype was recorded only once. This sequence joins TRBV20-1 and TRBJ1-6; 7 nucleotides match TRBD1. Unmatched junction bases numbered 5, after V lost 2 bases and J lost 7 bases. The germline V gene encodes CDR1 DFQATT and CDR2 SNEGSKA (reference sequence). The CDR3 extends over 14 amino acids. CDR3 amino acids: CSARRDRANSPLHF. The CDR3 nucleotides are TGCAGTGCTAGAAGGGACAGAGCAAATTCACCCCTCCACTTT.

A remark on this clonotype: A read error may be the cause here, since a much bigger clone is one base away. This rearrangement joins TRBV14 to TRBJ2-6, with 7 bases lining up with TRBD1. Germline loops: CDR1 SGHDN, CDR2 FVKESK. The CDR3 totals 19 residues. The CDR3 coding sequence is TGTGCCAGCAGCCAAGTTAGGGGGCGCCCCCCCTCTGGGGCCAACGTCCCGACTTTC. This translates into CASSQVRGRPPSGANVPTF.

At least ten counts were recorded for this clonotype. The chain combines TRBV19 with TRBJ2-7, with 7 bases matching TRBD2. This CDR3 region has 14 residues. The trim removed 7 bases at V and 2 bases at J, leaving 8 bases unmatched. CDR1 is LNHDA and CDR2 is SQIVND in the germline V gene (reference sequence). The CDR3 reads CASNPGGGTYEQYF. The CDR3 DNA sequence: TGTGCCAGTAATCCGGGAGGTGGGACCTACGAGCAGTACTTC.

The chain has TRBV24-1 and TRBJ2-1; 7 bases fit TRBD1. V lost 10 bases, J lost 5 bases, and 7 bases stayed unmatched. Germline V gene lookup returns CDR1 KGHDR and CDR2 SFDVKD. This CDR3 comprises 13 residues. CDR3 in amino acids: CATQKTGNNEQFF. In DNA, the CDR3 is TGTGCCACGCAAAAGACAGGGAACAATGAGCAGTTCTTC.

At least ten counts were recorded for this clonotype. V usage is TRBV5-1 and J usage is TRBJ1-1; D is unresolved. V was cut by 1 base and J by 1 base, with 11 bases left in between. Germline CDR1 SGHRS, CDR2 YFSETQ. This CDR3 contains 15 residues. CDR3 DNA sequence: TGCGCCAGCAGCTTGCCCGCGTCCGGGAACACTGAAGCTTTCTTT. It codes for CASSLPASGNTEAFF. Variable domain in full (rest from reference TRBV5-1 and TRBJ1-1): KAGVTQTPRYLIKTRGQQVTLSCSPISGHRSVSWYQQTPGQGLQFLFEYFSETQRNKGNFPGRFSGRQFSNSRSEMNVSTLELGDSALYLCASSLPASGNTEAFFGQGTRLTVV.

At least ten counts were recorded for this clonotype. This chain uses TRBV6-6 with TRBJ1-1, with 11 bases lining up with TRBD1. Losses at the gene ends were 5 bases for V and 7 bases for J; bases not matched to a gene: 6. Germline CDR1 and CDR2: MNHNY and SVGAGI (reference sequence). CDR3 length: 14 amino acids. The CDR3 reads CASSRTGGAFEAFF. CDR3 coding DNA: TGTGCCAGCAGTCGGACAGGGGGCGCCTTTGAAGCTTTCTTT.